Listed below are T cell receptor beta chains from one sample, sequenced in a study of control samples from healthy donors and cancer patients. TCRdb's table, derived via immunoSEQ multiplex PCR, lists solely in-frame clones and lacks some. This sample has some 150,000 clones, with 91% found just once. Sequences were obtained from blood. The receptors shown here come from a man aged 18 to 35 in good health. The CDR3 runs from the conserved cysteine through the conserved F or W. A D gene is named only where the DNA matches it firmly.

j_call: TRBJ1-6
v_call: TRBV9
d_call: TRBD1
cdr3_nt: TGTGCCAGCAGCGTAGCTACAGGGGGGAATTCACCCCTCCACTTT
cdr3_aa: CASSVATGGNSPLHF

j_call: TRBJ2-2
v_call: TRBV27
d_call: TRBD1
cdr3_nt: TGTGCCAGCAAAACCGGGACAGGGGTTTTGGGGGAGCTGTTTTTT
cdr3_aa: CASKTGTGVLGELFF

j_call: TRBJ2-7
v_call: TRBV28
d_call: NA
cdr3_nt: TGTGCCAGCAGTTTTCGGCAGGCAACACCCTACGAGCAGTACTTC
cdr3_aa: CASSFRQATPYEQYF

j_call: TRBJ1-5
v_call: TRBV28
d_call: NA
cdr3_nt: TGTGCCAGCAGTTTAAGGGCGCTGGATAGCAATCAGCCCCAGCATTTT
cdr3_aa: CASSLRALDSNQPQHF

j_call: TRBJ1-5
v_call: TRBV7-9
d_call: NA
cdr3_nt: TGTGCCAGCAGCTTAGCGGGGGCAGGCAATCAGCCCCAGCATTTT
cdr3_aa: CASSLAGAGNQPQHF

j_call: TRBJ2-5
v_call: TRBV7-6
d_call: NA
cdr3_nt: TGTGCCAGCAGCTTCAGTCCCTCACAAGAGACCCAGTACTTC
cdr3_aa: CASSFSPSQETQYF

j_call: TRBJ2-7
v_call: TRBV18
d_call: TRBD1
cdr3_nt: TGTGCCAGCTCACCCGGACAGGGATGGGACGAGCAGTACTTC
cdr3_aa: CASSPGQGWDEQYF

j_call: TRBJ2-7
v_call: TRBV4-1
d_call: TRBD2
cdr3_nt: TGCGCCAGCAGCCCTAGCGGGGCGAGCTCCTACGAGCAGTACTTC
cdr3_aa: CASSPSGASSYEQYF

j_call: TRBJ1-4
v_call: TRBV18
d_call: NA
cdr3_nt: TGTGCCAGCTCCCCCCCAGTTGCAACTAATGAAAAACTGTTTTTT
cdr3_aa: CASSPPVATNEKLFF

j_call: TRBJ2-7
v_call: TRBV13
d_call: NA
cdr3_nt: TGTGCCAGCAGCTTAGAACTGCACGAGCAGTACTTC
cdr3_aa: CASSLELHEQYF

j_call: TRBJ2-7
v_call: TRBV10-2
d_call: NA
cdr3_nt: TGCGCCAGCAGTGAGTACAGAAACTACGAGCAGTACTTC
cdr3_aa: CASSEYRNYEQYF

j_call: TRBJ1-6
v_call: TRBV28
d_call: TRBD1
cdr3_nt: TGTGCCAGCAGTTCCCCCGGGACAGACTATAATTCACCCCTCCACTTT
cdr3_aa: CASSSPGTDYNSPLHF

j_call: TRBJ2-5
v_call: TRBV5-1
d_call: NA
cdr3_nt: TGCGCCAGCAGCTTAGGCCAAGAGACCCAGTACTTC
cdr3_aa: CASSLGQETQYF

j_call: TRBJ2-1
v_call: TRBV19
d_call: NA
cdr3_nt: TGTGCCAGTTCAGAGGGTTCCTACAATGAGCAGTTCTTC
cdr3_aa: CASSEGSYNEQFF

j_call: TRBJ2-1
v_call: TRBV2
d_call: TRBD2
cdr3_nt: TGTGCCAGCCAAAGACTAGCGGCCTCCTACAATGAGCAGTTCTTC
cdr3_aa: CASQRLAASYNEQFF